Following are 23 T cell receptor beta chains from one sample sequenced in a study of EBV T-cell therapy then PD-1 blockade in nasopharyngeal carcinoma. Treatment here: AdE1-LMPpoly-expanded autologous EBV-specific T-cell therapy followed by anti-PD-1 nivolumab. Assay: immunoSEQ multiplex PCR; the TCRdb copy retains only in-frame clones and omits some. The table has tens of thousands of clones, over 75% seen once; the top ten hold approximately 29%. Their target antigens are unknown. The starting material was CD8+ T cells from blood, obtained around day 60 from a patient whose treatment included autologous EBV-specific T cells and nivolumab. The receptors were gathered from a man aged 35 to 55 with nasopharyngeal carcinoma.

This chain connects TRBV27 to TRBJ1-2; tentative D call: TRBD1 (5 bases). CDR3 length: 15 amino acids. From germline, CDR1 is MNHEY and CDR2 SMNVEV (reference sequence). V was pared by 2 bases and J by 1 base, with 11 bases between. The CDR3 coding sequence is TGTGCCAGCAGTTTAGGAGGTGGGGGTAACTATGGCTACACCTTC. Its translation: CASSLGGGGNYGYTF.

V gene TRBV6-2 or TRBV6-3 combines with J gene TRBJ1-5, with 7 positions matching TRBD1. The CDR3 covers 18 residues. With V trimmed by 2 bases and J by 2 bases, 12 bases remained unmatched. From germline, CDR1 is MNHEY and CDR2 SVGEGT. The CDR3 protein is CASSYTTRGIEGNQPQHF. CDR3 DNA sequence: TGTGCCAGCAGTTACACAACCAGGGGGATAGAGGGCAATCAGCCCCAGCATTTT.

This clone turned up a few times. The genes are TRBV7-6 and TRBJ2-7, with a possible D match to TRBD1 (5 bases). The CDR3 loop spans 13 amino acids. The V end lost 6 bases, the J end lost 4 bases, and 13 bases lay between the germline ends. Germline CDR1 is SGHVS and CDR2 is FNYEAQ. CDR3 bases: TGTGCCAGCAGTTTTATCCAGGGATACGAGCAGTACTTC. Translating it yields CASSFIQGYEQYF.

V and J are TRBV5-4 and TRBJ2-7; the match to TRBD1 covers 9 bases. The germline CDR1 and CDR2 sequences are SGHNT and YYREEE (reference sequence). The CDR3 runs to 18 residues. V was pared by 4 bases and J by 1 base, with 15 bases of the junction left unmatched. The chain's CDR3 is CASSPKAGTGFSSYEQYF. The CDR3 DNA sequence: TGTGCCAGCAGCCCTAAGGCGGGGACAGGGTTTAGTTCCTACGAGCAGTACTTC. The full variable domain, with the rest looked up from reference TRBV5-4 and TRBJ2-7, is ETGVTQSPTHLIKTRGQQVTLRCSSQSGHNTVSWYQQALGQGPQFIFQYYREEENGRGNFPPRFSGLQFPNYSSELNVNALELDDSALYLCASSPKAGTGFSSYEQYFGPGTRLTVT.

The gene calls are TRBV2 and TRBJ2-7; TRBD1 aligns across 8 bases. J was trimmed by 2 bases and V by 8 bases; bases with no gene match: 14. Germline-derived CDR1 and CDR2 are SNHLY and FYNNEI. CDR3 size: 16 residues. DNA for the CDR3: TGTGCCAGCCAGAACTGGGACAGGATCCGAACCTACGAGCAGTACTTC. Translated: CASQNWDRIRTYEQYF.

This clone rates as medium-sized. This chain's CDR3 is CASSPDLFGSVAEAFF. The CDR3 DNA sequence: TGTGCCAGCAGCCCAGATCTTTTCGGGTCCGTCGCTGAAGCTTTCTTT. This chain links TRBV3-1 (or the pseudogene TRBV3-2) with TRBJ1-1; D not certain. CDR3 length: 16 amino acids. Trimming left V 4 bases short and J 6 bases short, with 21 bases between. Germline lookup yields CDR1 LGHDT and CDR2 YNNKEL (reference sequence).

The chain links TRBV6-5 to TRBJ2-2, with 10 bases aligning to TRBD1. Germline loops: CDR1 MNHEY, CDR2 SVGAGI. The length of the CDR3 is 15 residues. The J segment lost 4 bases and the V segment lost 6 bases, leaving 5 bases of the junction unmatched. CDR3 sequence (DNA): TGTGCCAGCAGCCACTGGACAGGGGGCACCGGGGAGCTGTTTTTT. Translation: CASSHWTGGTGELFF.

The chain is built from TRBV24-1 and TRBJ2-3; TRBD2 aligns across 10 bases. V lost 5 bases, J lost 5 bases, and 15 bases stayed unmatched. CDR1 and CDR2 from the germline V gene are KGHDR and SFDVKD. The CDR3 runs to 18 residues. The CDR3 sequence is CATSAFGGERGGGDTQYF. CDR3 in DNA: TGTGCCACCAGTGCTTTTGGGGGCGAGCGGGGGGGCGGAGATACGCAGTATTTT.

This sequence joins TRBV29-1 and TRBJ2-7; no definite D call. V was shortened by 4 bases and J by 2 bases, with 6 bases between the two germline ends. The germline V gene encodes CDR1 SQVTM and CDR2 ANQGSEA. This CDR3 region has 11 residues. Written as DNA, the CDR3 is TGCAGCGTTGGGCAGGCCTACGAGCAGTACTTC. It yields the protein CSVGQAYEQYF.

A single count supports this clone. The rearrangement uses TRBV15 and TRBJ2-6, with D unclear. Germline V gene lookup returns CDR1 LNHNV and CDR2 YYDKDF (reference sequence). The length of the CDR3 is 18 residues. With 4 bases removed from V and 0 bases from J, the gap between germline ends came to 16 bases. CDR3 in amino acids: CATSTTTRDFSGANVLTF. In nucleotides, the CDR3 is TGTGCCACCAGCACCACGACCCGCGACTTCTCTGGGGCCAACGTCCTGACTTTC.

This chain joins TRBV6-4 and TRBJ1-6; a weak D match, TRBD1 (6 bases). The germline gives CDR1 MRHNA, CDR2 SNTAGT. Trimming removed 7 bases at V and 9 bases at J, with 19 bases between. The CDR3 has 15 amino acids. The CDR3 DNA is TGTGCCAGCAAAGTAGTGGGGGGCTGGCCTTCACCCCTCCACTTT. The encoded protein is CASKVVGGWPSPLHF.

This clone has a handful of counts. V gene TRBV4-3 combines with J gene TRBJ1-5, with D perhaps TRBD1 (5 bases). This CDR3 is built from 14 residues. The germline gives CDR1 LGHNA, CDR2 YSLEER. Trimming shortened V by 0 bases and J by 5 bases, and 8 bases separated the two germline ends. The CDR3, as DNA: TGCGCCAGCAGCCAAGATTGGGGGGATCAGCCCCAGCATTTT. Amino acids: CASSQDWGDQPQHF.

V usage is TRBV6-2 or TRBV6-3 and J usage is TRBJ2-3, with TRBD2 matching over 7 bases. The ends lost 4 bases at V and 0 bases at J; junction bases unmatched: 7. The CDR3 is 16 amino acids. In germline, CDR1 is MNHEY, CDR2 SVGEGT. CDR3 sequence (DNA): TGTGCCAGCAGTTCCCTAGCGGTCACTAGCACAGATACGCAGTATTTT. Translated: CASSSLAVTSTDTQYF.

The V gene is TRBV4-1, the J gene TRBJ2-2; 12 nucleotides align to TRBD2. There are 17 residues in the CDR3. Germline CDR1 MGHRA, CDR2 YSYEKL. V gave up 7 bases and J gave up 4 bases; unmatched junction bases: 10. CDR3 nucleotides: TGCGCCAGCAATCGGCTAGCGGGGGGGCCGCGCACCGGGGAGCTGTTTTTT. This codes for CASNRLAGGPRTGELFF.

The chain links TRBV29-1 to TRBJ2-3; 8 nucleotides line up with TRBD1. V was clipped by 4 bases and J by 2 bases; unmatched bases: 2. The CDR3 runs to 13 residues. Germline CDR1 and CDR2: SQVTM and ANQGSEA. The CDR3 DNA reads TGCAGCGTTGGGACAGGGCTCACAGATACGCAGTATTTT. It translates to CSVGTGLTDTQYF.

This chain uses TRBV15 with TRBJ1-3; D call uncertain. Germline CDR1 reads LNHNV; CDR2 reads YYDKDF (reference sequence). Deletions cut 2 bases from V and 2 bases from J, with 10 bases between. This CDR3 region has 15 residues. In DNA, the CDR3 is TGTGCCACCAGCAGACATATTGAGACTGGAAACACCATATATTTT. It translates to CATSRHIETGNTIYF.

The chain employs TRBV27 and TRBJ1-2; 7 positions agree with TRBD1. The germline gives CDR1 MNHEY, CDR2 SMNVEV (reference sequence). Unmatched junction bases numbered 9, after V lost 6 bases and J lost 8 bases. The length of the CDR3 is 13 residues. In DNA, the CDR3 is TGTGCCAGCAGCATTGCCGCGACAGGGGGCTACACCTTC. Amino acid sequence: CASSIAATGGYTF.

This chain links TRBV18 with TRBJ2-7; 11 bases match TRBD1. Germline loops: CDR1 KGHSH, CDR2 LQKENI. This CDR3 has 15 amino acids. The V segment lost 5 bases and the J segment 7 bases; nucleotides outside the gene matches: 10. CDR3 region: CASSRLPGQGVEQYF. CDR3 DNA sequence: TGTGCCAGCTCAAGGCTCCCGGGACAGGGGGTGGAGCAGTACTTC. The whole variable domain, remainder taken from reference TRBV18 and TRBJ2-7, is NAGVMQNPRHLVRRRGQEARLRCSPMKGHSHVYWYRQLPEEGLKFMVYLQKENIIDESGMPKERFSAEFPKEGPSILRIQQVVRGDSAAYFCASSRLPGQGVEQYFGPGTRLTVT.

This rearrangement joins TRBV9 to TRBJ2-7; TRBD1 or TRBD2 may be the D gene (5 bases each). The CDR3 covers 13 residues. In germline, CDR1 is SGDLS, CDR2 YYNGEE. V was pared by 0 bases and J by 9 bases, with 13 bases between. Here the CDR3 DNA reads TGTGCCAGCAGCGTAGGTGGGGGTTCGGTGCAGTACTTC. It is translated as CASSVGGGSVQYF.

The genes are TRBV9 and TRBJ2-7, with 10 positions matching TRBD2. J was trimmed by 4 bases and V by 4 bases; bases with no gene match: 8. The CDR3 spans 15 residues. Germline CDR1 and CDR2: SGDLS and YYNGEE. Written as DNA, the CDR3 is TGTGCCAGCAGCCCTCAAGCGGGGGGGCCTTACGAGCAGTACTTC. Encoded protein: CASSPQAGGPYEQYF.

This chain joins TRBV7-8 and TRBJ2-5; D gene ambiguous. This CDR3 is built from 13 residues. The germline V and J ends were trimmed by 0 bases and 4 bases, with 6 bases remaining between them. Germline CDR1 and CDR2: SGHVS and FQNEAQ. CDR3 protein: CASSLALIETQYF. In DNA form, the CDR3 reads TGTGCCAGCAGCTTAGCGCTCATAGAGACCCAGTACTTC.

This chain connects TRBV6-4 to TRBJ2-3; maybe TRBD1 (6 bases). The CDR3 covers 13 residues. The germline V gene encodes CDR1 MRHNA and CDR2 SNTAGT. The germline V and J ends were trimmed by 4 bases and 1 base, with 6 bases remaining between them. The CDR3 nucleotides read TGTGCCAGCAGTGGGACAGGCACAGATACGCAGTATTTT. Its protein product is CASSGTGTDTQYF.

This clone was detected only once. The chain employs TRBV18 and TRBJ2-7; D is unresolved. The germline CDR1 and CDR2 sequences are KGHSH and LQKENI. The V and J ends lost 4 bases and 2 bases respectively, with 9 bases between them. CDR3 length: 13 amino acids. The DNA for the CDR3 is TGTGCCAGCTCACTAGACGGTGCCTACGAGCAGTACTTC. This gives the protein CASSLDGAYEQYF. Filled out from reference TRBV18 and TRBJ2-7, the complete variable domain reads NAGVMQNPRHLVRRRGQEARLRCSPMKGHSHVYWYRQLPEEGLKFMVYLQKENIIDESGMPKERFSAEFPKEGPSILRIQQVVRGDSAAYFCASSLDGAYEQYFGPGTRLTVT.